This passage covers 26 T cell receptor beta chains from one sample sequenced in a study of blood T cell repertoires in COVID-19. TCRdb keeps only in-frame clones here, not all; method: immunoSEQ multiplex PCR. Here the sample spans roughly 88,000 clones, just over 90% being singletons. Specimen: peripheral blood. These receptors originate from a woman in her 50s in a cohort sampled during active COVID-19.

V and J are TRBV19 and TRBJ1-6; D may be TRBD1 (5 bases). Germline CDR1 and CDR2: LNHDA and SQIVND (reference sequence). The CDR3 extends over 15 amino acids. V lost 5 bases and J lost 10, with 18 bases in between. The CDR3 spells CASSSRTSLTSPLHF. CDR3 DNA sequence: TGTGCCAGTAGTTCCCGGACAAGCTTAACGTCACCCCTCCACTTT.

This clone appeared once. The V gene is TRBV7-2, the J gene TRBJ2-2; 7 bases are a match to TRBD1. From germline, CDR1 is SGHTA and CDR2 FQGNSA. J was trimmed by 5 bases and V by 3 bases; bases with no gene match: 3. This CDR3 spans 14 amino acids. In DNA form, the CDR3 reads TGTGCCAGCAGCTTTTACAGGGGAACCGGGGAGCTGTTTTTT. Translation gives CASSFYRGTGELFF.

The CDR3 loop is CSVGETELGTTYGYTF. DNA of the CDR3: TGCAGCGTTGGGGAGACTGAGCTGGGGACAACTTATGGCTACACCTTC. The V call is TRBV29-1, the J call TRBJ1-2; a weak D match, TRBD1 (6 bases). Germline CDR1 reads SQVTM; CDR2 reads ANQGSEA. The CDR3 runs to 16 residues. Trimming shortened V by 4 bases and J by 5 bases, and 23 bases separated the two germline ends.

The rearrangement links TRBV10-3 to TRBJ2-7, with a tentative D call TRBD1 (6 bases). The CDR3 length is 15 residues. The V and J ends lost 2 bases and 2 bases respectively, with 13 bases between them. The germline V gene has CDR1 ENHRY and CDR2 SYGVKD. The DNA for the CDR3 is TGTGCCATCAGTGAGGGGCCAGGGACAACCTACGAGCAGTACTTC. It yields the protein CAISEGPGTTYEQYF.

The V call is TRBV2, the J call TRBJ1-5; 7 positions match TRBD1. Per germline, CDR1 SNHLY and CDR2 FYNNEI. V was pared by 2 bases and J by 2 bases, with 0 bases of the junction left unmatched. The CDR3 is 14 residues long. The CDR3 sequence is CASSEQGGNQPQHF. CDR3 nucleotide sequence: TGTGCCAGCAGTGAACAGGGGGGCAATCAGCCCCAGCATTTT.

This clone was recorded once. The chain couples TRBV28 to TRBJ2-3, with D unclear. CDR3 length: 16 residues. Trimming removed 5 bases at V and 2 bases at J, with 17 bases between. Germline V CDR1 and CDR2: MDHEN, SYDVKM. The CDR3, as DNA: TGTGCCAGCAGTGATATTAAACAGTACCCCACAGATACGCAGTATTTT. This encodes CASSDIKQYPTDTQYF.

The chain employs TRBV4-1 and TRBJ1-3; no clear D gene. The germline V gene has CDR1 MGHRA and CDR2 YSYEKL. Trimming took off 1 base at V and 0 bases at J, with 4 bases between the two ends. The CDR3 spans 14 residues. The CDR3 DNA follows: TGCGCCAGCAGCCAAGCTCGCTCTGGAAACACCATATATTTT. Residues: CASSQARSGNTIYF.

The sample holds one count of this clone. The genes are TRBV7-6 and TRBJ2-7; TRBD2 might be the D (6 bases). CDR1 and CDR2 (germline): SGHVS, FNYEAQ. The CDR3 loop spans 18 amino acids. Trimming took off 3 bases at V and 0 bases at J, with 21 bases between the two ends. CDR3 nucleotide sequence: TGTGCCAGCAGCTTTCTGGCGGGGAAGACGGTGAGCTCCTACGAGCAGTACTTC. Translation: CASSFLAGKTVSSYEQYF. The full variable domain, with the rest looked up from reference TRBV7-6 and TRBJ2-7, is GAGVSQSPRYKVTKRGQDVALRCDPISGHVSLYWYRQALGQGPEFLTYFNYEAQQDKSGLPNDRFSAERPEGSISTLTIQRTEQRDSAMYRCASSFLAGKTVSSYEQYFGPGTRLTVT.

The chain's CDR3 is CASSLRQAVDEKLFF. The DNA of the CDR3 is TGTGCCAGCAGCTTACGACAAGCCGTCGATGAAAAACTGTTTTTT. The chain couples TRBV11-2 to TRBJ1-4; D not certain. V shed 2 bases and J shed 6 bases, with 13 bases lying between them. The CDR3 extends over 15 amino acids. Germline lookup yields CDR1 SGHAT and CDR2 FQNNGV.

The V gene is TRBV4-1, the J gene TRBJ1-2; D unclear. V lost 0 bases and J lost 2, with 10 bases in between. Per germline, CDR1 MGHRA and CDR2 YSYEKL. This CDR3 comprises 15 residues. The CDR3 here is CASSQDSQLNYGYTF. CDR3 coding DNA: TGCGCCAGCAGCCAAGACTCGCAGTTGAACTATGGCTACACCTTC.

The gene calls are TRBV11-3 and TRBJ2-2; possibly TRBD1 for D (6 bases). Between the trimmed V and J ends, which lost 5 bases and 0 bases, there was a span of 16 bases. The CDR3 consists of 17 residues. CDR1 SGHNT and CDR2 YENEEA come from the germline V gene. The CDR3 DNA reads as TGTGCCAGCAGCCTAAAAGCCGGGACAACGAACACCGGGGAGCTGTTTTTT. Translated: CASSLKAGTTNTGELFF.

The chain joins TRBV7-2 to TRBJ2-7, with TRBD2 identical over 10 bases. With 4 bases clipped from V and 0 bases from J, the junction kept 3 bases outside the gene matches. Germline assignment: CDR1 SGHTA and CDR2 FQGNSA. The CDR3 length is 15 residues. The CDR3 reads CASSSASGGSYEQYF. The CDR3 region has the DNA TGTGCCAGCAGCTCTGCTAGCGGGGGCTCCTACGAGCAGTACTTC.

The rearrangement links TRBV6-5 to TRBJ1-4; 7 bases align to TRBD1. With 4 bases clipped from V and 2 bases from J, the junction kept 4 bases outside the gene matches. Germline lookup yields CDR1 MNHEY and CDR2 SVGAGI. The CDR3 is 15 amino acids. This CDR3 is CASSWPGQTNEKLFF. The CDR3 nucleotides are TGTGCCAGCAGTTGGCCGGGACAGACTAATGAAAAACTGTTTTTT.

This clone was picked up one time. V is TRBV5-4 and J is TRBJ2-6; D may be TRBD1 (6 bases). V lost 3 bases and J 4 bases, leaving 17 bases between the germline ends. The CDR3 is 17 residues long. CDR1 and CDR2 from the germline V gene are SGHNT and YYREEE (reference sequence). Here the CDR3 reads CASSSPNRASGANVLTF. CDR3 DNA: TGTGCCAGCAGCTCCCCCAACAGGGCATCGGGGGCCAACGTCCTGACTTTC.

The J gene is TRBJ2-5, the V gene TRBV9; the D gene is possibly TRBD1 (6 bases). CDR1 is SGDLS and CDR2 is YYNGEE in the germline V gene. V lost 2 bases to trimming and J lost 9 bases, with 23 bases between them. The CDR3 is 16 residues long. The CDR3 DNA reads as TGTGCCAGCAGCGTTGGTCAGAGCCCCTACTCAGGGGCCCAGTACTTC. Protein product: CASSVGQSPYSGAQYF.

The rearrangement uses TRBV5-6 and TRBJ1-6; D is possibly TRBD1 (6 bases). This CDR3 comprises 15 residues. Trimming shortened V by 3 bases and J by 7 bases, and 14 bases separated the two germline ends. Germline assignment: CDR1 SGHDT and CDR2 YYEEEE. CDR3 amino acids: CASSWRQVQNSPLHF. The CDR3 nucleotides read TGTGCCAGCAGCTGGCGACAGGTCCAGAATTCACCCCTCCACTTT. The full variable domain, rest sourced from reference TRBV5-6 and TRBJ1-6, is DAGVTQSPTHLIKTRGQQVTLRCSPKSGHDTVSWYQQALGQGPQFIFQYYEEEERQRGNFPDRFSGHQFPNYSSELNVNALLLGDSALYLCASSWRQVQNSPLHFGNGTRLTVT.

This chain joins TRBV5-5 and TRBJ2-2; 7 nucleotides match TRBD1. CDR1 is SGHKS and CDR2 is YYEKEE in the germline V gene (reference sequence). This CDR3 has 15 residues. Germline trimming cut 6 bases from V and 1 base from J; bases unmatched to any gene: 6. CDR3 in amino acids: CASTPWTGNTGELFF. In DNA form, the CDR3 reads TGTGCCAGCACCCCGTGGACAGGGAACACCGGGGAGCTGTTTTTT.

This chain joins TRBV29-1 and TRBJ1-1, with no clear D. The V gene's germline CDR1 is SQVTM and CDR2 ANQGSEA. The CDR3 extends over 13 amino acids. V lost 4 bases and J 4 bases, leaving 13 bases between the germline ends. The CDR3 nucleotides read TGCAGCGTTGCGGCTCAGGTGCCCACTGAAGCTTTCTTT. Encoded protein: CSVAAQVPTEAFF.

The chain combines TRBV2 with TRBJ2-7; 8 bases map to TRBD2. Germline V gene lookup returns CDR1 SNHLY and CDR2 FYNNEI. With 7 bases clipped from V and 0 bases from J, the junction kept 11 bases outside the gene matches. The CDR3 has 16 residues. The CDR3 DNA reads as TGTGCCAGCACCCGACCGTCGGGGGGGACCTCCTACGAGCAGTACTTC. This translates into CASTRPSGGTSYEQYF.

The gene calls are TRBV6-5 and TRBJ2-3; 10 nucleotides match TRBD2. Germline V gene lookup returns CDR1 MNHEY and CDR2 SVGAGI. The CDR3 has 14 amino acids. With V trimmed by 7 bases and J by 7 bases, 8 bases remained unmatched. The CDR3 nucleotides are TGTGCCAGCAAACTAAGCGGGAGGGGGAATACGCAGTATTTT. Its translation: CASKLSGRGNTQYF.

This sequence joins TRBV18 and TRBJ2-1; possibly TRBD2 for D (5 bases). The V end was cut by 2 bases, the J end by 10 bases, with 18 bases between. The CDR3 loop spans 15 amino acids. The germline V gene has CDR1 KGHSH and CDR2 LQKENI. CDR3 DNA sequence: TGTGCCAGCTCACCAGATTTGCTAGCTGCTCGAGAGCAGTTCTTC. Protein sequence: CASSPDLLAAREQFF.

This sequence joins TRBV9 and TRBJ1-6, with D hard to call. The CDR3 runs 15 residues. Germline V gene lookup returns CDR1 SGDLS and CDR2 YYNGEE. The ends were cut back, 4 bases at V and 4 bases at J, with 12 bases in the middle. Here the CDR3 DNA reads TGTGCCAGCAGCCACCGAGGCGGGTATAATTCACCCCTCCACTTT. Translated, it gives CASSHRGGYNSPLHF.

The chain links TRBV6-5 to TRBJ2-7; a possible D gene is TRBD2 (6 bases). The germline V and J ends were trimmed by 7 bases and 3 bases, with 10 bases remaining between them. The CDR3 has 12 residues. CDR1 MNHEY and CDR2 SVGAGI come from the germline V gene. CDR3 nucleotide sequence: TGTGCCAGCAAGGCCGGGAGCTACGAGCAGTACTTC. The encoded protein is CASKAGSYEQYF.

This sequence joins TRBV25-1 and TRBJ1-2; no clear D gene. Trimming removed 1 base from V and 4 bases from J, with 10 bases in between. Germline V gene data show CDR1 as MGHDK and CDR2 as SYGVNS. This CDR3 spans 14 amino acids. CDR3 bases: TGTGCCAGCAGTGAATCTCAGTTATCCTATGGCTACACCTTC. Amino acid sequence: CASSESQLSYGYTF.

This chain links TRBV28 with TRBJ2-4; 10 positions agree with TRBD2. Germline lookup yields CDR1 MDHEN and CDR2 SYDVKM. The CDR3 totals 17 residues. The ends lost 5 bases at V and 1 base at J; junction bases unmatched: 8. CDR3 coding DNA: TGTGCCAGCAGTCCCTGGACTAGCGGAACCGCCAAAAACATTCAGTACTTC. Amino acid sequence: CASSPWTSGTAKNIQYF.

The rearrangement joins TRBV19 to TRBJ2-1, with TRBD2 matching over 10 bases. In germline, CDR1 is LNHDA, CDR2 SQIVND (reference sequence). With 6 bases clipped from V and 5 bases from J, the junction kept 10 bases outside the gene matches. The CDR3 length is 16 residues. The CDR3 coding sequence is TGTGCCAGTAGCTCACTAGCGGGGCGTATTCACAATGAGCAGTTCTTC. Translating it yields CASSSLAGRIHNEQFF. The whole variable domain, filled in from reference TRBV19 and TRBJ2-1, reads DGGITQSPKYLFRKEGQNVTLSCEQNLNHDAMYWYRQDPGQGLRLIYYSQIVNDFQKGDIAEGYSVSREKKESFPLTVTSAQKNPTAFYLCASSSLAGRIHNEQFFGPGTRLTVL.